Reported below is one T cell receptor (beta chain). Its antigen is unknown. No quality values exist for individual bases; no much larger clone is one base distant. V is pruned by 5 bases and J by 3 bases, leaving 4 bases of the junction without a gene match. Measured from the cysteine to the phenylalanine, the CDR3 is 14 residues long. The read is trimmed to its CDR3 DNA, 42 bases read in frame from base 1. As encoded in the germline V gene (reference sequence), CDR1 is SGHNT while CDR2 is YYREEE. The donors were healthy, HIV-negative adults with no recently reported acute infections or vaccinations. Every donor was a Caucasian adult residing in Nashville, Tennessee, USA. For unsorted samples, some 87 million PBMCs were counted, and genomic DNA was extracted using the QIAamp DNA Blood Mini kit. Blood was collected by leukapheresis, and PBMCs were isolated by Ficoll-Histopaque density gradient centrifugation and then cryopreserved in liquid nitrogen vapor phase.

These data are taken from a study of shared clonotypes between healthy human individuals (dated by TCRdb to 2018 to 2020). About the investigation overall: The cohort included three men and a couple of women between 18 and 49 years of age. Blood TCR repertoires of about five healthy adults were deeply sequenced to estimate repertoire size and the extent of clonotype sharing between individuals. Different laboratories and diverse techniques were used to prepare libraries and sequence TCR repertoires, to increase sequencing depth and limit assay-specific biases. Per donor, leukapheresis produced somewhere between about 0.94 and 8.9 billion PBMCs. What the research found in general, with its limitations: Pairwise subsampling led to the expectation that sequencing depth would affect the degree of clonotype sharing among donors. Only blood was sampled, and tissue TCR repertoires likely differ from those in blood. The small number of donors limited the genetic and exposure-history diversity represented.

Using the deep immunoSEQ assay, TCR CDR3 regions were amplified from genomic DNA by multiplex PCR. Genomic DNA extracted from each cell subset was distributed evenly over all wells of several immunoSEQ 96-well plates, and each plate served as one replicate. For unsorted PBMC, each replicate PCR was loaded with 250 to 300 ng genomic DNA, equivalent to 30,000 or so T cell genomes. Unsorted PBMC genomic DNA was sequenced across ten immunoSEQ deep assay plates. Purified libraries were measured with a Qubit 3.0 fluorometer, size-checked on a Bioanalyzer 2100, and measured again with the KAPA Library Quantification kit. Every immunoSEQ 96-well plate was sequenced on a dedicated single-read 150-cycle Illumina NextSeq 550 flow cell. The source study handled its data this way. The immunoSEQ output contained only junctional sequences without quality scores, so filtering could not match that applied to full-length reads. To assign V/J genes and CDR3, sequences were annotated against IMGT germline references using PyIR, a Python wrapper for IgBLAST v1.9. Reads with weak V/J assignments (E-value above 1e-6), missing CDR3, stop codons, out-of-frame junctions, or ambiguous translated residues were removed. V3J clonotypes were defined as sequences sharing the same inferred V gene, J gene, and CDR3 amino acid sequence. Percentage overlap between repertoires was calculated by dividing the number of shared unique clonotypes by the size of the smaller repertoire. Richness of each repertoire was evaluated using RTK rarefaction, the Chao1 estimator, and Recon v2.1 estimates of unobserved clonotypes. What TCRdb holds here is the immuneACCESS table cut down to in-frame rearrangements. Part of the clones is not present; checked against another copy, under half of the missing clones reflect an unresolved V gene, and the others are unexplained. V and J calls and clone size are those listed in that table; D and trimming were worked out from the DNA. The sample table contains roughly 480,000 clones; only one count was recorded for around 80% of them. 10% to 15% of the sample is taken by the ten largest.

What was sequenced was PBMCs. In this chain, TRBV5-4 is recombined with TRBJ1-1; 10 nucleotides in the junction match TRBD1. The receptor's source is a woman in her forties in good health. Some clones in this sample may be carry-over from other donors' samples. In nucleotides, the sequence is TGTGCCAGCAGGGGGACAGGGGAGGACACTGAAGCTTTCTTT. Translated, this gives CASRGTGEDTEAFF.